This T cell receptor (beta chain) was observed in a study of CD8+ T cells in alopecia areata. Findings of the study overall: Clonality in lesional scalp, especially alopecia totalis/universalis, exceeded that of normal scalp. Patients shared TCRs less clearly than mice did, possibly owing to HLA. Scalp samples also yield sequences from resident alphabeta T cells of normal skin.

Following extraction, RNA underwent reverse transcription to cDNA, which served as the sequencing template. Data came from immunoSEQ multiplex PCR; TCRdb stores just in-frame clones and leaves some out. This sample has 110,000 or so clones, with 55% to 75% found just once. The CDR3 sequence is 14 residues long. CDR1 is ENHRY, CDR2 SYGVKD, per germline. V lost 8 bases and J lost 3, with 11 bases in between. Notes on this clone: As yet, its antigen is unknown.

Sorting of CD4+ and CD8+ T cells was performed on PBMCs. The sequence derives from a human donor in good health. V is TRBV10-3 and J is TRBJ1-6, with a tentative D call TRBD1 (5 bases). The sample was CD8+ T cells sorted from blood. CDR3 in DNA: TGTGCCATCGGGAGGGGACTCTATAATTCACCCCTCCACTTT. Amino acids: CAIGRGLYNSPLHF.